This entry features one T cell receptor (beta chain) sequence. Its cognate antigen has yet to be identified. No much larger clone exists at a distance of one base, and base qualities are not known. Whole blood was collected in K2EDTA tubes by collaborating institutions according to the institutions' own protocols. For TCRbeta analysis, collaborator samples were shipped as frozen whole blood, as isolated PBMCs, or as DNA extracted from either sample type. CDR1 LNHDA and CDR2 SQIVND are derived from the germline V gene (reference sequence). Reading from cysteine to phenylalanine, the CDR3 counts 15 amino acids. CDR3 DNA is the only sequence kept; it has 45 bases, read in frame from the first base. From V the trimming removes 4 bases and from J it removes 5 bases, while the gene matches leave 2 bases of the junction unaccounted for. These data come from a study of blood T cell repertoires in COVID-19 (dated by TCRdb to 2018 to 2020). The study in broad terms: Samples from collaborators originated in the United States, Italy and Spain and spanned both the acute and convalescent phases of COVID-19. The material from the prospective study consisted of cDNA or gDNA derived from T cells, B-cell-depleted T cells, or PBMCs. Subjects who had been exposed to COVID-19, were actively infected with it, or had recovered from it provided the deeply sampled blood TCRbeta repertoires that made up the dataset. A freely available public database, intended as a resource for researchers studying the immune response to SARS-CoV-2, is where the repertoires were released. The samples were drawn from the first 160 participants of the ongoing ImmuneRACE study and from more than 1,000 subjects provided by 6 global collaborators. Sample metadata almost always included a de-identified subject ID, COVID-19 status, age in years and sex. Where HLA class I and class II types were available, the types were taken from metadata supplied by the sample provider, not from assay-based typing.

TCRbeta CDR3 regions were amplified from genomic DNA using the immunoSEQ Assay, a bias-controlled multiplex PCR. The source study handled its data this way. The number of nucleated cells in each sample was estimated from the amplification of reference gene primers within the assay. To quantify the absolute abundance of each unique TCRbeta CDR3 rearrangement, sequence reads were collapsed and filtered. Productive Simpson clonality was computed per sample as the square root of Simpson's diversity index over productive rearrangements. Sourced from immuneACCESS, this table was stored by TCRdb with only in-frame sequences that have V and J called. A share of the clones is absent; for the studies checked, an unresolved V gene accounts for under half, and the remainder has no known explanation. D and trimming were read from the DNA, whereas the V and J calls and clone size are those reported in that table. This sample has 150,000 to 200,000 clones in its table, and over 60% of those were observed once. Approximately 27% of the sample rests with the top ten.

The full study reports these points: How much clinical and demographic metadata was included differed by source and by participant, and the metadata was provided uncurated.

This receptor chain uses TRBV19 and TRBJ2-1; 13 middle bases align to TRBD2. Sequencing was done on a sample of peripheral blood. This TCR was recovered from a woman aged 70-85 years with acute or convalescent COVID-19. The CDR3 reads CASSTGLAGNNEQFF. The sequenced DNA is TGTGCCAGTAGTACGGGACTAGCGGGAAACAATGAGCAGTTCTTC.